One sample yielded the 3 T cell receptor beta chains listed below, sequenced in a study of human T cells and chemical hapten exposure. Time point noted: patch test 1, 2 weeks after DPC sensitization. Regarding treatment: therapeutic diphenylcyclopropenone sensitization with weekly scalp DPC. MiXCR, applied by TCRdb to the RACE reads, yields one record per CDR3 protein. Found here are 180,000 or so distinct CDR3 sequences, about a fifth of them singletons; the top ten hold about 7%. Sequenced here: whole blood, sampled in connection with sensitization to the hapten diphenylcyclopropenone (DPC). The receptors were sampled from a woman between 50 and 59 years old with alopecia areata. Some clones in this sample may be carry-over from other donors' samples.

The chain joins TRBV7-3 to TRBJ2-1; tentative D call: TRBD2 (7 bases). Looked up from germline, CDR1 is SGHTA and CDR2 is FQGTGA. CDR3 size: 15 residues. Trimming stripped 5 bases from V and 5 bases from J, with 16 bases between. The CDR3, as DNA: TGTGCCAGCAGCCTGTTGGGGGGGGCCAACAATGAGCAGTTCTTC. This translates into CASSLLGGANNEQFF.

This clonotype appeared a few times. The chain links TRBV20-1 to TRBJ1-1, with 9 bases aligning to TRBD1. V shed 6 bases and J 7 bases; nucleotides not matched to a gene: 12. Germline CDR1 and CDR2: DFQATT and SNEGSKA (reference sequence). CDR3 length equals 14 residues. CDR3: CSARRDRVNGEAFF. The DNA of the CDR3 is TGCAGTGCGCGCCGGGACAGGGTGAATGGTGAAGCTTTCTTT.

V usage is TRBV3-1 and J usage is TRBJ2-7, with 8 bases aligning to TRBD2. The CDR3 spans 14 residues. The germline V gene has CDR1 LGHDT and CDR2 YNNKEL (reference sequence). Losses at the gene ends were 4 bases for V and 3 bases for J; bases not matched to a gene: 5. The CDR3 reads CASSRSGSFYEQYF. CDR3 DNA: TGTGCCAGCAGCCGAAGCGGGAGTTTCTACGAGCAGTACTTC.